This T cell receptor beta chain is drawn from a study of blood T cell repertoires in COVID-19. V lost 3 bases, J lost 10 bases, and 28 bases lay in between. Germline CDR1 reads SGHVS; CDR2 reads FQNEAQ. This CDR3 spans 19 amino acids. In the case of this clone: The same CDR3 can be traced to other DNA sequences in this sample.

Per the authors' pipeline: Estimation of nucleated cell counts relied on the amplification of reference gene primers. Generated by immunoSEQ multiplex PCR, the TCRdb table keeps only in-frame clones and is missing some. V and J calls and clone size are given by that table; D and trimming were obtained from the DNA. The sample has roughly 260,000 clones, about 90% seen once; the top ten hold 3.7%. This clonotype originated in a woman aged 40-49 years with acute or convalescent COVID-19. V gene TRBV7-8 combines with J gene TRBJ1-6; D is possibly TRBD1 (6 bases). Sequenced: peripheral blood. As DNA, the CDR3 is TGTGCCAGCAGCTTTGGCGGCCTGGCGGCGGGGGCCGGACGCTCACCCCTCCACTTT. This encodes CASSFGGLAAGAGRSPLHF.